The 22 T cell receptor beta chains below were found in one sample sequenced in a study of esophageal squamous cell carcinoma under preoperative chemotherapy. Time point here: before preoperative PTX-NDP chemotherapy. MiXCR was run by TCRdb on the PCR reads, yielding one entry per CDR3 protein. The profile shows more than 15,000 distinct CDR3 sequences, 48% of them singletons. The specimen was taken from a patient given preoperative chemotherapy. These TCRs come from a human donor with esophageal squamous cell carcinoma. The donor label of this sample is uncertain.

The chain is built from TRBV7-2 and TRBJ2-4, with D maybe TRBD1 (7 bases). Germline V gene sequence: CDR1 SGHTA, CDR2 FQGNSA. This CDR3 has 15 residues. This CDR3 is CGTGQGGIDQNIQYF. The CDR3 nucleotides are TGTGGCACGGGCCAGGGGGGCATTGACCAAAACATTCAGTACTTC. The complete variable domain, with remaining parts taken from reference TRBV7-2 and TRBJ2-4, reads GAGVSQSPSNKVTEKGKDVELRCDPISGHTALYWYRQSLGQGLEFLIYFQGNSAPDKSGLPSDRFSAERTGGSVSTLTIQRTQQEDSAVYLCGTGQGGIDQNIQYFGAGTRLSVL.

This clonotype was recorded a few times. CDR3 protein: CASSPLGRASGRAGPYEQYF. The DNA of the CDR3 is TGTGCCAGCAGCCCTCTAGGCAGGGCAAGCGGGAGGGCGGGCCCCTACGAGCAGTACTTC. V is TRBV7-6 and J is TRBJ2-7; TRBD2 matches 10 bases. Germline V CDR1 and CDR2: SGHVS, FNYEAQ. Trimming removed 5 bases from V and 2 bases from J; junction bases left unmatched: 21. This CDR3 has 20 residues. The whole variable domain, filled in from reference TRBV7-6 and TRBJ2-7, reads GAGVSQSPRYKVTKRGQDVALRCDPISGHVSLYWYRQALGQGPEFLTYFNYEAQQDKSGLPNDRFSAERPEGSISTLTIQRTEQRDSAMYRCASSPLGRASGRAGPYEQYFGPGTRLTVT.

A remark on this clonotype: A read error may account for a junction end that differs from germline. This chain connects TRBV7-3 to TRBJ2-3; D perhaps matches TRBD2 (6 bases). Germline assignment: CDR1 SGHTA and CDR2 FQGTGA. This CDR3 is 15 amino acids long. The CDR3 bases are TGTGCCAGCGGCTCGGGGCGCGGGACGGGAAACACTCAGTACTTT. Protein sequence: CASGSGRGTGNTQYF.

This clonotype came up once. The chain couples TRBV10-3 to TRBJ2-1; D perhaps matches TRBD2 (5 bases). The germline CDR1 and CDR2 sequences are ENHRY and SYGVKD. V lost 8 bases, J lost 9 bases, and 14 bases lay in between. The CDR3 spans 12 residues. DNA for the CDR3: TGTGCCATCTCTCTTTGGGGAGTTGAGCAGTTCTTC. Translating gives CAISLWGVEQFF.

This clonotype was observed a few times. V is TRBV7-3 and J is TRBJ2-5; 9 positions match TRBD2. V was pared by 1 base and J by 4 bases, with 4 bases of the junction left unmatched. Germline V CDR1 and CDR2: SGHTA, FQGTGA. The CDR3 covers 15 residues. In DNA form, the CDR3 reads TGTGCCAGCAGCTTAAGCGGGGGGGCTGGAGAGACCCAGTACTTC. It translates to CASSLSGGAGETQYF.

This clonotype has more than one count but fewer than ten. The chain employs TRBV7-2 and TRBJ2-1; 12 positions agree with TRBD2. This CDR3 is built from 17 residues. The ends lost 4 bases at V and 0 bases at J; junction bases unmatched: 4. Germline CDR1 reads SGHTA; CDR2 reads FQGNSA. This CDR3 is CASSSPTSGGSYNEQFF. CDR3 DNA: TGTGCCAGCAGCTCCCCGACTAGCGGGGGCTCCTACAATGAGCAGTTCTTC.

This clonotype is categorized as medium-sized. The chain has TRBV7-2 and TRBJ2-3; TRBD2 matches at 13 bases. The CDR3 extends over 18 amino acids. With V trimmed by 1 base and J by 4 bases, 8 bases remained unmatched. In germline, CDR1 is SGHTA, CDR2 FQGNSA. CDR3 DNA: TGTGCCAGCAGCTTAGTTGGGACTAGCGGGATCGGTGCAGATACGCAGTATTTT. Protein: CASSLVGTSGIGADTQYF.

The V and J genes are TRBV7-9 and TRBJ2-3, with D tentatively TRBD1 (7 bases). The DNA end favors TRBJ2-1, so the J call may be wrong. This CDR3 spans 15 amino acids. Germline assignment: CDR1 SEHNR and CDR2 FQNEAQ (reference sequence). CDR3 sequence (DNA): TGTGCCAGCAGCTTAGCGGGGGCAGGGGGAGGCATTCAGTTCTTC. Translating it yields CASSLAGAGGGIQFF.

The chain recombines TRBV12-3 or TRBV12-4 with TRBJ2-5; 9 bases align to TRBD1. The CDR3 loop spans 16 amino acids. V dropped 5 bases and J dropped 7; count of bases not matched to a gene: 14. The chain's CDR3 is CASSRGGDRATPTQYF. Here the CDR3 DNA reads TGTGCCAGCAGTAGAGGCGGGGACAGGGCGACGCCGACCCAGTACTTC.

This clonotype was counted between two and nine times. The chain couples TRBV10-1 to TRBJ1-1; 8 bases match TRBD1. The V and J ends lost 9 bases and 7 bases, in that order; junction bases with no gene match: 25. Per the germline V gene, CDR1 is WNHNN and CDR2 is SYGVQD (reference sequence). This CDR3 contains 18 residues. CDR3 sequence (DNA): TGCGCCAGGGGAAACAGGGGGGGTCGCAAGTGGGGATGGCGTGAAGCTTTCTTT. Protein sequence: CARGNRGGRKWGWREAFF.

The V and J genes are TRBV11-3 and TRBJ2-1; no clear D gene. Germline CDR1 SGHNT, CDR2 YENEEA. V was cut by 8 bases and J by 6 bases, with 14 bases left in between. The CDR3 extends over 13 amino acids. The CDR3 DNA is TGTGCCAGCTCCGCGGTGGGCCTCAATGAGCAGTTCTTC. It encodes CASSAVGLNEQFF.

V usage is TRBV7-2 and J usage is TRBJ2-3; 9 bases agree with TRBD2. Trimming cost V 6 bases and J 12 bases; bases outside gene matches: 19. Germline V gives CDR1 SGHTA, CDR2 FQGNSA. The length of the CDR3 is 16 residues. The CDR3 sequence: CASRARGGGGPETQYF. The CDR3 bases are TGTGCCAGCAGGGCACGCGGGGGGGGGGGCCCAGAGACCCAGTATTTT. Together with reference TRBV7-2 and TRBJ2-3, the CDR3 gives the full variable domain: GAGVSQSPSNKVTEKGKDVELRCDPISGHTALYWYRQSLGQGLEFLIYFQGNSAPDKSGLPSDRFSAERTGGSVSTLTIQRTQQEDSAVYLCASRARGGGGPETQYFGPGTRLTVL.

Only one count was recorded for this clonotype. Since the CDR3 does not end with the conserved phenylalanine or tryptophan, this likely comes from a read error. The V gene is TRBV7-9, the J gene TRBJ2-5, with TRBD1 identical over 9 bases. Germline CDR1 SEHNR, CDR2 FQNEAQ (reference sequence). The CDR3 has 14 residues. The CDR3: CASSSTGGQATQYS. The CDR3 region has the DNA TGTGCCAGCAGCTCGACAGGGGGGCAAGCGACCCAGTACTCC.

This chain uses TRBV4-1 with TRBJ2-3, with 7 bases identical to TRBD1. Losses at the gene ends were 0 bases for V and 1 base for J; bases not matched to a gene: 4. Germline V lookup: CDR1 MGHRA, CDR2 YSYEKL. The CDR3 spans 16 residues. The CDR3 nucleotides are TGCGCCAGCAGCCAAGACCCAGGACAGGGCACAGATACGCAGTATTTT. It codes for CASSQDPGQGTDTQYF.

Judged by abundance, this clonotype is medium-sized (0.01 to 0.1%). The CDR3 DNA reads TGTGCCAGCAGTATGACAGACGAGGGGAACAATGAGCAGTTCTTC. It translates to CASSMTDEGNNEQFF. The rearrangement joins TRBV11-2 to TRBJ2-1, with D perhaps matching TRBD1 or TRBD2 (5 bases each). Trimming cost V 6 bases and J 5 bases, with 17 bases left between them. CDR1 is SGHAT and CDR2 is FQNNGV in the germline V gene. This CDR3 is built from 15 residues.

This clonotype is judged medium-sized (0.01 to 0.1%). The V call is TRBV12-3 or TRBV12-4, the J call TRBJ2-2; D ambiguous. Trimming stripped 7 bases from V and 8 bases from J, with 14 bases between. CDR3 length equals 13 residues. The CDR3 protein is CASNPLGPGELFF. The CDR3 bases are TGTGCCAGCAACCCTTTAGGCCCAGGGGAGCTGTTTTTT.

A few counts support this clonotype. The chain uses TRBV12-3 or TRBV12-4 and TRBJ2-1; TRBD1 matches at 10 bases. The CDR3 runs 15 residues. V shed 0 bases and J 4 bases; nucleotides not matched to a gene: 0. Here the CDR3 reads CASSLAGQGYNEQFF. In DNA form, the CDR3 reads TGTGCCAGCAGTTTAGCGGGACAGGGGTACAATGAGCAGTTCTTC.

This clonotype was counted ten times or more. A much larger clone differs by one base, so this may be a read error. The chain recombines TRBV27 with TRBJ2-1, with 8 positions matching TRBD2. This CDR3 is 15 amino acids long. Unmatched junction bases numbered 10, after V lost 2 bases and J lost 10 bases. Germline CDR1 reads MNHEY; CDR2 reads SMNVEV (reference sequence). The CDR3 DNA sequence: TGTGCCAGCAGTTTAGGGCGGGAGGAATCCTACGAGCAGTTCTTC. Translated: CASSLGREESYEQFF.

This clonotype is labeled as medium-sized (0.01 to 0.1%). The chain couples TRBV6-5 to TRBJ1-4, with TRBD1 as a possible D gene (5 bases). This CDR3 spans 14 amino acids. The V end lost 10 bases, the J end lost 0 bases, and 12 bases lay between the germline ends. Germline V gene data show CDR1 as MNHEY and CDR2 as SVGAGI. The DNA for the CDR3 is TGTGCCACACGCACGGGGGCAACTAATGAAAAACTGTTTTTT. This translates into CATRTGATNEKLFF.

Comments on this clonotype: One end of the junction is discordant with germline, which a read error may explain. The rearrangement uses TRBV7-2 and TRBJ2-4, with 7 bases identical to TRBD2. The CDR3 is 16 residues long. Per the germline V gene, CDR1 is SGHTA and CDR2 is FQGNSA. The CDR3 protein is CASSLGRGDAKKIQYF. The CDR3 DNA reads TGTGCCAGCAGCTTAGGTCGGGGGGACGCCAAAAAGATTCAGTACTTC.

This clonotype was detected a few times. This chain joins TRBV7-2 and TRBJ2-1, with D perhaps assigned TRBD1 or TRBD2 (5 bases each). Germline V gene data show CDR1 as SGHTA and CDR2 as FQGNSA. V lost 1 base to trimming and J lost 9 bases, with 16 bases between them. The CDR3 loop spans 15 amino acids. CDR3 loop: CASSLDLAGTGEQFF. DNA of the CDR3: TGTGCCAGCAGCTTAGACCTAGCAGGGACGGGTGAGCAGTTCTTC. Based on the CDR3 plus reference TRBV7-2 and TRBJ2-1, the full variable domain is GAGVSQSPSNKVTEKGKDVELRCDPISGHTALYWYRQSLGQGLEFLIYFQGNSAPDKSGLPSDRFSAERTGGSVSTLTIQRTQQEDSAVYLCASSLDLAGTGEQFFGPGTRLTVL.

In DNA, the CDR3 is TGCGCCAGCAGTGGGCGGACCGGGGAGCTGTTTTTT. The encoded protein is CASSGRTGELFF. This chain uses TRBV10-1 with TRBJ2-2; the D is unclear. Trimming left V 4 bases short and J 5 bases short, with 5 bases between. CDR3 size: 12 residues. The germline CDR1 and CDR2 sequences are WNHNN and SYGVQD (reference sequence).